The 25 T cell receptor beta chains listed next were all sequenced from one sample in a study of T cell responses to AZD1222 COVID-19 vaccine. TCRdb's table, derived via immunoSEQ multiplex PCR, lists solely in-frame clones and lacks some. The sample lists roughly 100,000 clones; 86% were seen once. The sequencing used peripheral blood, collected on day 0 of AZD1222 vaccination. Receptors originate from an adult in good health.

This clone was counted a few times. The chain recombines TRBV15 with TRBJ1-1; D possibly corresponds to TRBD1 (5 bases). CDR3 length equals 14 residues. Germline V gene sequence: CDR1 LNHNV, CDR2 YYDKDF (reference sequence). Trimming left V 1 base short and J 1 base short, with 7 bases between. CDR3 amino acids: CATSRAGGNTEAFF. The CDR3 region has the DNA TGTGCCACCAGCAGAGCGGGGGGGAACACTGAAGCTTTCTTT. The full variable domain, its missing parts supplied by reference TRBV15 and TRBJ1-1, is DAMVIQNPRYQVTQFGKPVTLSCSQTLNHNVMYWYQQKSSQAPKLLFHYYDKDFNNEADTPDNFQSRRPNTSFCFLDIRSPGLGDTAMYLCATSRAGGNTEAFFGQGTRLTVV.

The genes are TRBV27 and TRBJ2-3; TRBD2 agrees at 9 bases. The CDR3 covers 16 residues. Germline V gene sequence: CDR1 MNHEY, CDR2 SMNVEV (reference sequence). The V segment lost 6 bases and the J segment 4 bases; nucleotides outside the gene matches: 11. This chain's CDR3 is CASSLLGGGGADTQYF. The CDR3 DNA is TGTGCCAGCAGCCTCCTCGGCGGGGGGGGTGCAGATACGCAGTATTTT.

CDR3: CASSYQGFSSYEQYF. In DNA form, the CDR3 reads TGTGCCAGCAGTTACCAGGGGTTCAGCTCCTACGAGCAGTACTTC. The chain has TRBV6-5 and TRBJ2-7; TRBD1 might be the D (6 bases). From germline, CDR1 is MNHEY and CDR2 SVGAGI. With 2 bases removed from V and 0 bases from J, the gap between germline ends came to 11 bases. The CDR3 loop spans 15 amino acids.

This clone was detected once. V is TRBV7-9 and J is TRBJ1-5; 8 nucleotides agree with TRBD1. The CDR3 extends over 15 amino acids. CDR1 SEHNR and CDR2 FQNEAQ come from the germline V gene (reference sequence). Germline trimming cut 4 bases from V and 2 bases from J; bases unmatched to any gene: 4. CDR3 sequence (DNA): TGTGCCAGCAGCTCGACAGGGGTCGGCAATCAGCCCCAGCATTTT. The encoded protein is CASSSTGVGNQPQHF.

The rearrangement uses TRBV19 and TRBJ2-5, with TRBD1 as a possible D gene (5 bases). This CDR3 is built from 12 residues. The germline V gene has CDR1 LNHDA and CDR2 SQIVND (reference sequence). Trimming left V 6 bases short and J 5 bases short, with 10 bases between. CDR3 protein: CASRARAETQYF. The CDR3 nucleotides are TGTGCCAGTAGGGCCAGGGCTGAGACCCAGTACTTC. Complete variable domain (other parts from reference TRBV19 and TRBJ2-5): DGGITQSPKYLFRKEGQNVTLSCEQNLNHDAMYWYRQDPGQGLRLIYYSQIVNDFQKGDIAEGYSVSREKKESFPLTVTSAQKNPTAFYLCASRARAETQYFGPGTRLLVL.

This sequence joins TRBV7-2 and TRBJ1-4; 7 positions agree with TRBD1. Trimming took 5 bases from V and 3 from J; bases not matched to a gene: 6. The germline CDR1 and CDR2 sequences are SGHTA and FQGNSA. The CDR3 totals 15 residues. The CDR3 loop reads CASSPQGNANEKLFF. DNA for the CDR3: TGTGCCAGCAGCCCACAGGGGAATGCTAATGAAAAACTGTTTTTT.

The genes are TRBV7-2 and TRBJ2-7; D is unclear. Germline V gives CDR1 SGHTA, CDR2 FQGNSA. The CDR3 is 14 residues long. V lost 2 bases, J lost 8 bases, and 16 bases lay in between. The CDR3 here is CASSLYSGVGQQYF. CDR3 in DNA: TGTGCCAGCAGCTTATACTCAGGAGTAGGGCAGCAGTACTTC.

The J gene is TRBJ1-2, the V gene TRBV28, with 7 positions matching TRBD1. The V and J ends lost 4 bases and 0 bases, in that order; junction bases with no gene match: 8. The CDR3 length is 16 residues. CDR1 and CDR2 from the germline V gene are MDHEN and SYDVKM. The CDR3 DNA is TGTGCCAGCAGTTCAACGCGACAGGGTCCTAACTATGGCTACACCTTC. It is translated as CASSSTRQGPNYGYTF.

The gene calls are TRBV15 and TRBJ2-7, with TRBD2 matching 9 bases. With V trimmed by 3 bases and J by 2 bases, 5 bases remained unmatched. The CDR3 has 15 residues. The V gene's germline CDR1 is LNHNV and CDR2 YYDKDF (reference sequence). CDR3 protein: CATSSGAGGTYEQYF. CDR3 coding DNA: TGTGCCACCAGCAGCGGCGCGGGAGGGACCTACGAGCAGTACTTC.

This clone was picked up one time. The CDR3 reads CASSLVGTGNYGYTF. The DNA for the CDR3 is TGTGCCAGCAGCTTGGTGGGGACAGGGAACTATGGCTACACCTTC. The chain combines TRBV5-6 with TRBJ1-2, with 9 bases that match TRBD1. Germline V CDR1 and CDR2: SGHDT, YYEEEE. V trimming: 0 bases; J trimming: 2 bases; junction bases outside the gene matches: 2. This CDR3 has 15 amino acids.

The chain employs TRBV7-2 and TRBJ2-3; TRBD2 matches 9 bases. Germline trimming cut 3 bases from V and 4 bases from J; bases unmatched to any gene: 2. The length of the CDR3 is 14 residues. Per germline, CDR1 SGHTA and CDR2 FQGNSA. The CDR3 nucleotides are TGTGCCAGCAGCTTTGCGGGGGGGCCAGATACGCAGTATTTT. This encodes CASSFAGGPDTQYF. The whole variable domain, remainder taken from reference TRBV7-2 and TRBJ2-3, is GAGVSQSPSNKVTEKGKDVELRCDPISGHTALYWYRQSLGQGLEFLIYFQGNSAPDKSGLPSDRFSAERTGGSVSTLTIQRTQQEDSAVYLCASSFAGGPDTQYFGPGTRLTVL.

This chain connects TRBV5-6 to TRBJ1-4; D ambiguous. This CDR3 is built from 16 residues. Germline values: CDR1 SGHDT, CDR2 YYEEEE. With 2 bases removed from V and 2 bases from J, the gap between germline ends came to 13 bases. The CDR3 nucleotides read TGTGCCAGCAGCTTCGGGAGCGGGCGGACTAATGAAAAACTGTTTTTT. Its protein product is CASSFGSGRTNEKLFF.

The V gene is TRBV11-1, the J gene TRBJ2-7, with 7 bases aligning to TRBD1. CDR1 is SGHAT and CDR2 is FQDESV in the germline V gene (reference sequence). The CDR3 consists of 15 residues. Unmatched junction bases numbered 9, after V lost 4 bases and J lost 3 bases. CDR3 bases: TGTGCCAGCAGCTCAGGGGGTCACGGAGTCTACGAGCAGTACTTC. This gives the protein CASSSGGHGVYEQYF.

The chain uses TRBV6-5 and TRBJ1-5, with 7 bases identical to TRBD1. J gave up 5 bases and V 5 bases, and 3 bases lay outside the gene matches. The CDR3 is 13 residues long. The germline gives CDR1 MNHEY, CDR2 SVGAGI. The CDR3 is CASSRDSYQPQHF. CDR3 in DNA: TGTGCCAGCAGTCGGGACAGCTATCAGCCCCAGCATTTT.

CDR3 sequence reads: CASSLEQASSYNEQFF. The CDR3 DNA is TGTGCCAGCAGCTTAGAACAAGCAAGCTCCTACAATGAGCAGTTCTTC. This rearrangement joins TRBV7-6 to TRBJ2-1; D remains ambiguous. V dropped 1 base and J dropped 0 bases, with 10 bases sitting between them. The CDR3 contains 16 residues. Germline V gene lookup returns CDR1 SGHVS and CDR2 FNYEAQ.

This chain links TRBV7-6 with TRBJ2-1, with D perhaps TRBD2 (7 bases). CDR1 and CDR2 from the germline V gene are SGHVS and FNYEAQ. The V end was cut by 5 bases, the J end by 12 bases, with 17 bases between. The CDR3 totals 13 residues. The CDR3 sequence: CASSAEGGAGQFF. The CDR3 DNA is TGTGCCAGCAGCGCAGAGGGGGGGGCCGGGCAGTTCTTC.

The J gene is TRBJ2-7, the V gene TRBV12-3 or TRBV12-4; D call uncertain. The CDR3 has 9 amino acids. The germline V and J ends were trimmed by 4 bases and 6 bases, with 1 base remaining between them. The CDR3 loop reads CASSSEQYF. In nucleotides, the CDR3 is TGTGCCAGCAGTTCCGAGCAGTACTTC.

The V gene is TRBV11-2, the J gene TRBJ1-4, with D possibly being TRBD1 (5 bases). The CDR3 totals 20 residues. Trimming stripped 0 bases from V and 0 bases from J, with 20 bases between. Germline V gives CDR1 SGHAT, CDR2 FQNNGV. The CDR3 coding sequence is TGTGCCAGCAGCTTAGATGGGGGATCCCGTCTATATGCAACTAATGAAAAACTGTTTTTT. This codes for CASSLDGGSRLYATNEKLFF.

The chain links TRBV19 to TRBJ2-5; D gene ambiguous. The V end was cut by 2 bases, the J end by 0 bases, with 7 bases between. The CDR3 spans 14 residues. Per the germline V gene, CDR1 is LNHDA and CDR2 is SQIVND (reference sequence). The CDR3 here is CASSIPPDQETQYF. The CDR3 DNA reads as TGTGCCAGTAGTATACCCCCGGACCAAGAGACCCAGTACTTC.

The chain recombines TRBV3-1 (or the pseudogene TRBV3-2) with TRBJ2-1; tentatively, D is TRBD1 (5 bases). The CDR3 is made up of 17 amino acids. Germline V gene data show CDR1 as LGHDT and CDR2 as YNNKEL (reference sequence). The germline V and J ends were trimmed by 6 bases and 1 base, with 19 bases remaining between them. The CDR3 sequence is CASRRSGARDSYNEQFF. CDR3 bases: TGTGCCAGCAGACGAAGTGGGGCGAGAGATTCCTACAATGAGCAGTTCTTC.

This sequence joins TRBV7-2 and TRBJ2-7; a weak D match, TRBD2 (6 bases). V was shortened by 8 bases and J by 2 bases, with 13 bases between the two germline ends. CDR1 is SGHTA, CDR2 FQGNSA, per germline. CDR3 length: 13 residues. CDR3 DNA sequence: TGTGCCAGCCGTGGTGGGGGGACCTACGAGCAGTACTTC. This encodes CASRGGGTYEQYF.

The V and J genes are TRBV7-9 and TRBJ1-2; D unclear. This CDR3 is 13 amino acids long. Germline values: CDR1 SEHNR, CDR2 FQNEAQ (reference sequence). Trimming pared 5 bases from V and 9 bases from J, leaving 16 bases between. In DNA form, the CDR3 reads TGTGCCAGCAGCCCCGGCCAGGCCACACGCTACACCTTC. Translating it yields CASSPGQATRYTF.

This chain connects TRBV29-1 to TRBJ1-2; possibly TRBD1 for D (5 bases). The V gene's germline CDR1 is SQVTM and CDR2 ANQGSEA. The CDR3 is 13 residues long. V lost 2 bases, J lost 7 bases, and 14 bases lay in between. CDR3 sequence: CSVEYVGAAGYTF. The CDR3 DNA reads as TGCAGCGTTGAATACGTTGGGGCCGCTGGCTACACCTTC.

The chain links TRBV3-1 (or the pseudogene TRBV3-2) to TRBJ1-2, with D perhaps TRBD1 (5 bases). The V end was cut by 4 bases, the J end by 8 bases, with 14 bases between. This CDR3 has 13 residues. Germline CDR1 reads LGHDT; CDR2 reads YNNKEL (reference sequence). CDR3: CASSPRQSRGYTF. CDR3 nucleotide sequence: TGTGCCAGCAGCCCCCGACAGAGCCGGGGCTACACCTTC.

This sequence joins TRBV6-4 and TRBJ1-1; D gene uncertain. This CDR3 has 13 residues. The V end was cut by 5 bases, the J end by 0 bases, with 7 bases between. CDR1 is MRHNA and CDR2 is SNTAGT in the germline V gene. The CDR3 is CASSPQLNTEAFF. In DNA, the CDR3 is TGTGCCAGCAGTCCTCAGTTGAACACTGAAGCTTTCTTT.